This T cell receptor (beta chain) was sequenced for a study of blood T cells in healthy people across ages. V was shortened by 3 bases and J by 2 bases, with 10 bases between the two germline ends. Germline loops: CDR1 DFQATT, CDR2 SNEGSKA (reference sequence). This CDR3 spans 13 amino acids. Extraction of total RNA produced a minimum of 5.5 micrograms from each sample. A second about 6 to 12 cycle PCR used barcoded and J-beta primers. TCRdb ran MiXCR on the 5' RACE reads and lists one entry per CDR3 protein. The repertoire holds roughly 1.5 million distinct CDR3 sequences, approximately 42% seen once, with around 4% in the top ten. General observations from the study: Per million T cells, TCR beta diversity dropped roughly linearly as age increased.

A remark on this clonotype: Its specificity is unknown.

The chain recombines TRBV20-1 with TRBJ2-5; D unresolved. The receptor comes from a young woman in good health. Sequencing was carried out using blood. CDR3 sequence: CSASLSSQETQYF. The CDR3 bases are TGCAGTGCTAGTTTGTCAAGTCAAGAGACCCAGTACTTC.